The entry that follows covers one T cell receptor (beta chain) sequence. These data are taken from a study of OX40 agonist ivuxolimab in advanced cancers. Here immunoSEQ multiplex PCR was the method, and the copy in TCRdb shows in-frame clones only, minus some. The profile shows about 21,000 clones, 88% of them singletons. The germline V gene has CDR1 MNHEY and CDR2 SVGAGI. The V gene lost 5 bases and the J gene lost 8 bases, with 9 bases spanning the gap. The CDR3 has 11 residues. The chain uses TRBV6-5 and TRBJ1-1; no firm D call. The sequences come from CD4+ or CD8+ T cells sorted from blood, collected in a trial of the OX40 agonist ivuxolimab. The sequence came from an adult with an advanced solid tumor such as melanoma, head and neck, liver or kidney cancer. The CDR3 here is CASSVNSEAFF. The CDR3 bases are TGTGCCAGCAGTGTTAACAGCGAAGCTTTCTTT.